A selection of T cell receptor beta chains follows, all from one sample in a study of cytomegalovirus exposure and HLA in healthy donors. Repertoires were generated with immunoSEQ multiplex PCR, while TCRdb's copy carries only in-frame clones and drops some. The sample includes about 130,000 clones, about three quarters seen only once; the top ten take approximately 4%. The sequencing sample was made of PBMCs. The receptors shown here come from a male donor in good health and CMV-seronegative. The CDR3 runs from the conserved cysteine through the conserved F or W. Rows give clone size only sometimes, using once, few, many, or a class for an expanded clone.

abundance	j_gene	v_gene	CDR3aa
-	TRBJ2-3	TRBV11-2	CASSPRTESTDTQYF
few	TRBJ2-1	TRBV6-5	CASSSGTSGSPGQFF
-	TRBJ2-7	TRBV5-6	CASSFVGLAGVDSYEQYF
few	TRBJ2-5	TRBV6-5	CASSPRNGQETQYF
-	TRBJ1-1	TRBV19	CASSPPDRAGTEAFF
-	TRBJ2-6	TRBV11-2	CANMIAGPISGANVLTF
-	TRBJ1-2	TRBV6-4	CASRESWQGPGGYTF
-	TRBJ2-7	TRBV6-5	CASRSTSYEQYF
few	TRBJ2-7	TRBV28	CASKITSTGSYEQYF
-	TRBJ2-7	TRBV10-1	CASSEGTSGFYEQYF
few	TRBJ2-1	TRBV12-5	CASGLVRGLGVGNEQFF
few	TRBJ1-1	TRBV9	CASSSPGTGVNTEAFF
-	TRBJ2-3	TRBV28	CASSLRGPDTQYF
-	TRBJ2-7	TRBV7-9	CASRFDSDEQYF
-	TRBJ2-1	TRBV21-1	CASSKGDSGSSYNEQFF
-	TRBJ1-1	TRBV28	CASSPAKQGARLVNTEAFF
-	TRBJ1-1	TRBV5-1	CASSPGTGNTEAFF
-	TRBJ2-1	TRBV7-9	CASGREVSYNEQFF
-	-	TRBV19	CASSSGRANEQYF
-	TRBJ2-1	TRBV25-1	CASSEFSYEQFF
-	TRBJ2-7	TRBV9	CASSASGLGDEQYF
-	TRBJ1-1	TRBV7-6	CASSPIENTEAFF
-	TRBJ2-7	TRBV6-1	CASSEVQGASYEQYF
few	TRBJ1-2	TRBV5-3	CARSLQGAYYGYTF
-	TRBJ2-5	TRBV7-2	CASSPGLAGPGQETQYF
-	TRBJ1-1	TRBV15	CATSIDRAGTEAFF
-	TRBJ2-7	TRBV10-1	CASSTGTHEQYF
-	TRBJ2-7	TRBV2	CASSARTSGGEQYF
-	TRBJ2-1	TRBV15	CATSRWGAGNEQFF
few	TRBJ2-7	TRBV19	CASSTRGPALPYEQYF
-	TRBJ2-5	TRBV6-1	CASSSQGKETQYF
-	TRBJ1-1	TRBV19	CASKRREIAEAFF
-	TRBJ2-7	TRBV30	CAWSFQGYEQYF
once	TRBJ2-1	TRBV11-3	CASSLEVASYNEQFF
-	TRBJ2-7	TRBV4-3	CASSQGGGYEQYF
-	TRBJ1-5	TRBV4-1	CASSQLQGPYSNQPQHF
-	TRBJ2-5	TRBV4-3	CASSQEKWTSGGTQYF
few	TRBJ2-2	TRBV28	CASSLGGGYTGELFF
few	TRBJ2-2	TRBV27	CASKAGGIGTGELFF
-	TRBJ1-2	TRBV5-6	CASSGTRDRVNYGYTF
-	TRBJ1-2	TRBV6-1	CASIQGQLANYGYTF
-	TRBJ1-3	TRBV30	CAWALGPSGNTIYF
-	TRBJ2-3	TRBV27	CASSFVRELTDTQYF
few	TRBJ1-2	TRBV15	CATSGWEQGTSGDNHYGYTF
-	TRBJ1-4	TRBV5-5	CASSWEVPGSTNEKLFF